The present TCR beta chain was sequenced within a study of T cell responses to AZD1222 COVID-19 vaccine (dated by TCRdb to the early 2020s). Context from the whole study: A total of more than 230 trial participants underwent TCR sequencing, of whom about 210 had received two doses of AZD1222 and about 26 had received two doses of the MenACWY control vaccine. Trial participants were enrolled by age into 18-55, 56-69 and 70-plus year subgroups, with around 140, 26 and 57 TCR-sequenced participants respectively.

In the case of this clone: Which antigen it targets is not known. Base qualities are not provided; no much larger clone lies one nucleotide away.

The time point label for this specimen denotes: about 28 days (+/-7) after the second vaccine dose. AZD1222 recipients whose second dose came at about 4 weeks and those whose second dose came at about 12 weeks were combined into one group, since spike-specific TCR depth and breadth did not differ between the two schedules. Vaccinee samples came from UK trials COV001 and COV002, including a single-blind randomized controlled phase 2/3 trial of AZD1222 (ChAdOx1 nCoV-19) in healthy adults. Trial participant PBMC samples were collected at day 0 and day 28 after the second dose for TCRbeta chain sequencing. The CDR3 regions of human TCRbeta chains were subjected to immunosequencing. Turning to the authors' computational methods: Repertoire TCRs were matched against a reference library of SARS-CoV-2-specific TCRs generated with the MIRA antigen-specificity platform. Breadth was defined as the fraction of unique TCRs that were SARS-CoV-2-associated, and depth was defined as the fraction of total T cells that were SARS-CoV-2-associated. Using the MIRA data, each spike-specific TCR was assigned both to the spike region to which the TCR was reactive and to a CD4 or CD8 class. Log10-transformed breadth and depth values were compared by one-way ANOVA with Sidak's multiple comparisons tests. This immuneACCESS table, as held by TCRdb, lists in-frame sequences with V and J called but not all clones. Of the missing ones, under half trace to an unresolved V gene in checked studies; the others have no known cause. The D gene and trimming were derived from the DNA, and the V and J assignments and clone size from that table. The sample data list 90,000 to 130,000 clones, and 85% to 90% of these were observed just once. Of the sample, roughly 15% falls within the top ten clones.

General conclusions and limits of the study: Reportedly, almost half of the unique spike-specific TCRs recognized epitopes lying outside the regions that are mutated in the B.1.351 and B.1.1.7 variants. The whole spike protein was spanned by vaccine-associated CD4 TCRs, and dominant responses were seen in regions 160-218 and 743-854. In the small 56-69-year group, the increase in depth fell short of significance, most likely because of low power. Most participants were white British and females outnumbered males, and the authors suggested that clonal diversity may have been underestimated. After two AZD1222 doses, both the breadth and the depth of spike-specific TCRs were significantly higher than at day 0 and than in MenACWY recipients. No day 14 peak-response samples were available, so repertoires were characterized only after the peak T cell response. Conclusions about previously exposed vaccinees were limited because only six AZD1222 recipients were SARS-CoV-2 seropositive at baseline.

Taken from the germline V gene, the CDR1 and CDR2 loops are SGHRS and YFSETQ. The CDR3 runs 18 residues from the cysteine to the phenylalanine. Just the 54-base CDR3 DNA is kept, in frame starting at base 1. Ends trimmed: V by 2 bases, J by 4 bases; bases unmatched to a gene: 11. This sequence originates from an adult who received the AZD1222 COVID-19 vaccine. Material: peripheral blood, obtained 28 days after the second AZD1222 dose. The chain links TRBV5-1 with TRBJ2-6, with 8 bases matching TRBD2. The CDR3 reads CASSFFDGRARGANVLTF. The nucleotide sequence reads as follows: TGCGCCAGCAGCTTCTTTGACGGGAGGGCCCGAGGGGCCAACGTCCTGACTTTC.